This entry lists 27 T cell receptor beta chains sequenced from one sample in a study of shared clonotypes between healthy human individuals. The table came from immunoSEQ multiplex PCR; TCRdb's copy has only in-frame clones and leaves some out. Here the sample spans around 2.1 million clones, just over 90% being singletons. It was CD45RO-negative cells, positively selected for CCR7, that made up naive CD8 cells, with terminally differentiated effector memory CD45RA+ cells excluded. What was sequenced was naive CD8+ T cells from PBMCs. The receptors were gathered from a man younger than 30 in good health. Some clones in this sample may be carry-over from other donors' samples.

J is TRBJ1-1 and V is TRBV6-6, with D possibly TRBD1 on 5 matching bases. Trimming left V 8 bases short and J 3 bases short, with 10 bases between. CDR1 is MNHNY and CDR2 is SVGAGI in the germline V gene (reference sequence). The CDR3 sequence is 12 residues long. The CDR3 DNA sequence: TGTGCCAGCTCCGAGGGACACACTGAAGCTTTCTTT. Translation gives CASSEGHTEAFF.

This chain links TRBV7-9 with TRBJ2-5, with D possibly matching TRBD1 (6 bases). The CDR3 totals 14 residues. V shed 6 bases and J shed 6 bases, with 17 bases lying between them. The germline gives CDR1 SEHNR, CDR2 FQNEAQ (reference sequence). The CDR3 region is CASRGGQTKKTQYF. In DNA, the CDR3 is TGTGCCAGCAGAGGAGGACAGACTAAGAAGACCCAGTACTTC.

The V and J genes are TRBV6-6 and TRBJ1-5; D is undetermined. This CDR3 comprises 12 residues. The V gene's germline CDR1 is MNHNY and CDR2 SVGAGI (reference sequence). V lost 0 bases, J lost 6 bases, and 3 bases lay in between. The DNA of the CDR3 is TGTGCCAGCAGTTACTCAGGTCAGCCCCAGCATTTT. Translating gives CASSYSGQPQHF.

V is TRBV6-5 and J is TRBJ2-5, with D perhaps TRBD2 (6 bases). Looked up from germline, CDR1 is MNHEY and CDR2 is SVGAGI. The length of the CDR3 is 14 residues. With 5 bases removed from V and 5 bases from J, the gap between germline ends came to 15 bases. The CDR3 DNA sequence: TGTGCCAGCAGTGGGGGAGGAGGGCGGGAGACCCAGTACTTC. This encodes CASSGGGGRETQYF.

The gene calls are TRBV5-4 and TRBJ2-7; TRBD2 aligns across 10 bases. J was trimmed by 5 bases and V by 0 bases; bases with no gene match: 5. CDR1 SGHNT and CDR2 YYREEE come from the germline V gene (reference sequence). This CDR3 contains 15 residues. The CDR3 DNA reads TGTGCCAGCAGCTTGGAAGCGGGAGGGCCCAACGAGCAGTACTTC. Translating gives CASSLEAGGPNEQYF.

Remarks on this clone: At the DNA level, this CDR3 is encoded by other sequences in the same sample as well. V usage is TRBV29-1 and J usage is TRBJ2-7; 8 bases match TRBD1. This CDR3 has 14 residues. Per germline, CDR1 SQVTM and CDR2 ANQGSEA. Losses at the gene ends were 1 base for V and 1 base for J; bases not matched to a gene: 3. CDR3 in DNA: TGCAGCGTTGAAGTGACAGGGGCGTCCTACGAGCAGTACTTC. This translates into CSVEVTGASYEQYF.

This chain joins TRBV11-2 and TRBJ2-7; D is unclear. The CDR3 has 15 residues. Trimming stripped 3 bases from V and 0 bases from J, with 12 bases between. Per the germline V gene, CDR1 is SGHAT and CDR2 is FQNNGV. The CDR3 DNA sequence: TGTGCCAGCAGCTTGCATTCCGGTGGCTCCTACGAGCAGTACTTC. It yields the protein CASSLHSGGSYEQYF. The whole variable domain, filled in from reference TRBV11-2 and TRBJ2-7, reads EAGVAQSPRYKIIEKRQSVAFWCNPISGHATLYWYQQILGQGPKLLIQFQNNGVVDDSQLPKDRFSAERLKGVDSTLKIQPAKLEDSAVYLCASSLHSGGSYEQYFGPGTRLTVT.

The J gene is TRBJ2-5, the V gene TRBV7-9, with 7 bases fitting TRBD1. J gave up 6 bases and V 5 bases, and 9 bases lay outside the gene matches. There are 14 residues in the CDR3. Germline V gene sequence: CDR1 SEHNR, CDR2 FQNEAQ (reference sequence). CDR3 bases: TGTGCCAGCAGCCTCCCGACAGGGCAGCAGACCCAGTACTTC. Its translation: CASSLPTGQQTQYF.

This clone was seen a single time. The V and J genes are TRBV7-9 and TRBJ2-1; tentatively, D is TRBD1 (5 bases). The V end lost 4 bases, the J end lost 10 bases, and 14 bases lay between the germline ends. CDR1 SEHNR and CDR2 FQNEAQ come from the germline V gene (reference sequence). This CDR3 contains 13 residues. CDR3 sequence (DNA): TGTGCCAGCAGCTGGGGCGATGTCTGGGAGCAGTTCTTC. Encoded protein: CASSWGDVWEQFF.

The sample holds one count of this clone. One end of the junction does not line up with germline, which may come from a read error. This chain links TRBV4-3 with TRBJ2-1, with D uncertain. The CDR3 sequence is 15 residues long. Germline CDR1 is LGHNA and CDR2 is YSLEER. CDR3 DNA sequence: TGCGCCAGCAGCAGCCAAGTAGGTAGCAGTCAGGCCCGGGTCTTC. Residues: CASSSQVGSSQARVF.

The rearrangement uses TRBV4-3 and TRBJ2-1; 8 nucleotides agree with TRBD2. CDR1 is LGHNA, CDR2 YSLEER, per germline. This CDR3 has 13 amino acids. J gave up 9 bases and V 0 bases, and 1 base lay outside the gene matches. CDR3 amino acids: CASSQDRGGEQFF. CDR3 nucleotides: TGCGCCAGCAGCCAAGATCGGGGGGGTGAGCAGTTCTTC.

This clone occurred a few times. The identical CDR3 is also encoded by other nucleotide sequences in the sample. The chain uses TRBV29-1 and TRBJ1-1; D gene unclear. V dropped 4 bases and J dropped 4 bases, with 4 bases sitting between them. The CDR3 is made up of 10 amino acids. Germline CDR1 reads SQVTM; CDR2 reads ANQGSEA. The CDR3 reads CSVVGTEAFF. CDR3 nucleotide sequence: TGCAGCGTTGTGGGCACTGAAGCTTTCTTT.

This clone was seen only once. Other DNA sequences in the sample encode the same CDR3. The V call is TRBV27, the J call TRBJ2-1; D is unresolved. The CDR3 spans 13 residues. Trimming stripped 5 bases from V and 3 bases from J, with 8 bases between. CDR1 and CDR2 from the germline V gene are MNHEY and SMNVEV (reference sequence). The CDR3 DNA sequence: TGTGCCAGCAGTCTCGGACGCTACAATGAGCAGTTCTTC. This gives the protein CASSLGRYNEQFF.

This chain links TRBV5-8 with TRBJ2-1, with a weak D call TRBD2 (6 bases). Deletions cut 5 bases from V and 8 bases from J, with 20 bases between. This CDR3 contains 15 residues. CDR1 and CDR2 (germline): SGHTS, YDEGEE. The CDR3 DNA reads as TGTGCCAGCAGGCCCCGGGACTTTGGACTCCATGAGCAGTTCTTC. Its translation: CASRPRDFGLHEQFF.

This clone was detected once. The chain is built from TRBV7-9 and TRBJ2-4; D may match TRBD1 or TRBD2 (6 bases each). Trimming cost V 1 base and J 2 bases, with 12 bases left between them. CDR1 and CDR2 (germline): SEHNR, FQNEAQ (reference sequence). This CDR3 comprises 16 residues. The CDR3 here is CASSLGRGLTKNIQYF. CDR3 nucleotides: TGTGCCAGCAGCTTAGGCCGGGGGCTGACCAAAAACATTCAGTACTTC.

The V call is TRBV7-6, the J call TRBJ2-7; 10 nucleotides align to TRBD2. Trimming cost V 1 base and J 3 bases; bases outside gene matches: 3. This CDR3 has 15 residues. Per the germline V gene, CDR1 is SGHVS and CDR2 is FNYEAQ. The CDR3 reads CASSLDASGSYEQYF. CDR3 DNA sequence: TGTGCCAGCAGCTTAGATGCTAGCGGGAGCTACGAGCAGTACTTC.

The chain joins TRBV30 to TRBJ1-5, with D maybe TRBD1 (6 bases). Germline CDR1 is GTSNPN and CDR2 is SVGIG (reference sequence). The CDR3 is made up of 14 amino acids. The V and J ends lost 0 bases and 6 bases respectively, with 12 bases between them. The CDR3 region has the DNA TGTGCCTGGAGTGTTTACTCAGGGGTTCAGCCCCAGCATTTT. Amino acids: CAWSVYSGVQPQHF.

V and J are TRBV4-3 and TRBJ2-3; 12 bases agree with TRBD2. Losses at the gene ends were 5 bases for V and 5 bases for J; bases not matched to a gene: 2. Germline assignment: CDR1 LGHNA and CDR2 YSLEER. The CDR3 is made up of 14 amino acids. Here the CDR3 DNA reads TGCGCCAGCAGCTTGACTAGCGGGAGAGATACGCAGTATTTT. Its translation: CASSLTSGRDTQYF.

V and J are TRBV27 and TRBJ1-1; D is uncertain. The V gene's germline CDR1 is MNHEY and CDR2 SMNVEV (reference sequence). V lost 3 bases, J lost 1 base, and 6 bases lay in between. The CDR3 runs to 13 residues. The CDR3 DNA follows: TGTGCCAGCAGTTTGGTCGAGAACACTGAAGCTTTCTTT. Its translation is CASSLVENTEAFF.

The sample holds a few counts of this clone. The DNA is omitted, as the CDR3 cannot be located on it reliably, and the CDR3 follows TCRdb's listing. Other nucleotide sequences in the sample specify the same CDR3. V usage is TRBV27 and J usage is TRBJ2-7. 14 amino acids form the CDR3, both terminal residues included. CDR1 is MNHEY, CDR2 SMNVEV, per germline (reference sequence). CDR3 protein: CASSSSDRSYEQYF.

The chain recombines TRBV29-1 with TRBJ2-5, with D possibly being TRBD1 (6 bases). TRBJ2-7 explains the end of the DNA better; the J call may be wrong. The CDR3 contains 12 residues. The V gene's germline CDR1 is SQVTM and CDR2 ANQGSEA. The CDR3 nucleotides are TGCAGCGTTGGACAGGCCGCCTACGAGCAGTACTTC. Protein product: CSVGQAAYEQYF.

The V call is TRBV5-6, the J call TRBJ2-1; D might be TRBD1 (5 bases). CDR3 size: 13 residues. Germline CDR1 SGHDT, CDR2 YYEEEE. Deletions cut 4 bases from V and 7 bases from J, with 12 bases between. CDR3 residues: CASSPRERNEQFF. The CDR3 bases are TGTGCCAGCAGCCCCAGGGAACGAAATGAGCAGTTCTTC.

Remarks on this clone: Other nucleotide sequences in the sample specify the same CDR3. The chain combines TRBV9 with TRBJ2-3, with TRBD1 as a possible D gene (6 bases). V lost 0 bases and J 4 bases, leaving 9 bases between the germline ends. This CDR3 is 14 amino acids long. The germline V gene has CDR1 SGDLS and CDR2 YYNGEE. CDR3: CASSVGDNPDTQYF. The CDR3 DNA reads TGTGCCAGCAGCGTAGGGGACAATCCAGATACGCAGTATTTT.

The CDR3 sequence: CASSDPREVTEAFF. CDR3 nucleotide sequence: TGTGCCAGCAGTGACCCCAGGGAGGTCACTGAAGCTTTCTTT. The chain employs TRBV2 and TRBJ1-1; D is possibly TRBD1 (5 bases). CDR1 is SNHLY and CDR2 is FYNNEI in the germline V gene. The CDR3 totals 14 residues. The V end lost 3 bases, the J end lost 4 bases, and 12 bases lay between the germline ends.

The chain has TRBV4-2 and TRBJ1-5; D remains ambiguous. The CDR3 is made up of 13 amino acids. V lost 1 base and J 3 bases, leaving 4 bases between the germline ends. CDR1 and CDR2 (germline): LGHNA, YNFKEQ. The CDR3 spells CASSQGFNQPQHF. CDR3 bases: TGTGCCAGCAGCCAAGGGTTCAATCAGCCCCAGCATTTT.

The chain uses TRBV10-2 and TRBJ2-5; 9 bases map to TRBD1. This CDR3 is 18 amino acids long. The germline V gene has CDR1 WSHSY and CDR2 SAAADI. After removal of 8 bases from V and 2 bases from J, the junction contained 18 bases not matched to a gene. The CDR3, as DNA: TGCGCCAGCTCGGGGGTGGCGGGACAGGGAGTATCTCAAGAGACCCAGTACTTC. Its translation is CASSGVAGQGVSQETQYF.

The chain employs TRBV7-9 and TRBJ1-5, with 7 bases matching TRBD1. V trimming: 4 bases; J trimming: 3 bases; junction bases outside the gene matches: 6. This CDR3 spans 15 amino acids. Per the germline V gene, CDR1 is SEHNR and CDR2 is FQNEAQ (reference sequence). The CDR3 DNA is TGTGCCAGCAGCTCACGGGACAGTCCCAATCAGCCCCAGCATTTT. It specifies CASSSRDSPNQPQHF. Full variable domain (outside the CDR3, taken from reference TRBV7-9 and TRBJ1-5): DTGVSQNPRHKITKRGQNVTFRCDPISEHNRLYWYRQTLGQGPEFLTYFQNEAQLEKSRLLSDRFSAERPKGSFSTLEIQRTEQGDSAMYLCASSSRDSPNQPQHFGDGTRLSIL.